Shown below are 15 T cell receptor beta chains from a single sample sequenced in a study of beta chain features in type 1 diabetes. Every isolated RNA sample was fully reverse transcribed, so sequencing captured expressed TCRB transcripts. Some clones are missing from TCRdb's copy, which holds only in-frame ones; the method was immunoSEQ multiplex PCR. This table holds more than 150,000 clones, about 9.1% found once. Sequencing was carried out using central memory CD4+ T cells from blood. These receptors were obtained from a woman under 30 in good health.

This sequence joins TRBV15 and TRBJ2-7; D possibly corresponds to TRBD1 (6 bases). Trimming took off 3 bases at V and 6 bases at J, with 12 bases between the two ends. CDR1 and CDR2 from the germline V gene are LNHNV and YYDKDF (reference sequence). The CDR3 covers 13 residues. The CDR3 is CATSSLTGREQYF. CDR3 DNA sequence: TGTGCCACCAGCAGCCTGACAGGTCGCGAGCAGTACTTC.

The gene calls are TRBV6-5 and TRBJ2-7; TRBD2 matches 8 bases. The junction had 8 bases not matched to a gene; V was cut back by 5 bases and J by 8 bases. The CDR3 has 13 residues. CDR1 is MNHEY and CDR2 is SVGAGI in the germline V gene. The CDR3 bases are TGTGCCAGCAGTACCCCCGGGGGGGCGCAGCAGTACTTC. This codes for CASSTPGGAQQYF.

This clone has only a few counts. The chain is built from TRBV4-1 and TRBJ1-1; D not certain. V was trimmed by 4 bases and J by 5 bases, leaving 14 bases between them. CDR1 MGHRA and CDR2 YSYEKL come from the germline V gene. The length of the CDR3 is 14 residues. For the CDR3, the DNA is TGCGCCAGCAGCCTACCCGGGAGTCTGACTGAAGCTTTCTTT. It yields the protein CASSLPGSLTEAFF.

The V gene is TRBV4-3, the J gene TRBJ2-7; D not resolved. V was clipped by 1 base and J by 0 bases, with 10 bases between them. Germline V gene data show CDR1 as LGHNA and CDR2 as YSLEER. CDR3 length: 15 amino acids. In DNA form, the CDR3 reads TGCGCCAGCAGCCAAGCCGTACAGCACTCCTACGAGCAGTACTTC. This gives the protein CASSQAVQHSYEQYF.

The chain recombines TRBV9 with TRBJ2-5, with D perhaps TRBD2 (5 bases). This CDR3 contains 17 residues. CDR1 is SGDLS, CDR2 YYNGEE, per germline. Trimming removed 3 bases from V and 0 bases from J, with 18 bases in between. Here the CDR3 reads CASSEGPLGSNQETQYF. CDR3 nucleotide sequence: TGTGCCAGCAGCGAAGGGCCCCTGGGGAGCAACCAAGAGACCCAGTACTTC.

The chain recombines TRBV6-1 with TRBJ2-3, with D unclear. Germline V gives CDR1 MNHNS, CDR2 SASEGT. The CDR3 has 12 amino acids. V lost 3 bases and J lost 4, with 5 bases in between. CDR3 sequence: CASSDFADTQYF. The CDR3 DNA reads as TGTGCCAGCAGTGATTTCGCAGATACGCAGTATTTT.

There are a few counts of this clone. The rearrangement joins TRBV7-2 to TRBJ2-7, with D possibly TRBD2 on 6 matching bases. V was clipped by 0 bases and J by 5 bases, with 11 bases between them. The CDR3 consists of 14 residues. CDR1 and CDR2 from the germline V gene are SGHTA and FQGNSA. In DNA form, the CDR3 reads TGTGCCAGCAGCTTAGCGCTGGGAGGCCACGAGCAGTACTTC. It yields the protein CASSLALGGHEQYF.

This clone was recorded a few times. The chain is built from TRBV7-8 and TRBJ2-7, with a possible D match to TRBD1 (5 bases). V was pared by 4 bases and J by 0 bases, with 10 bases between. Germline values: CDR1 SGHVS, CDR2 FQNEAQ. CDR3 length equals 14 residues. CDR3 sequence: CASSSTTASYEQYF. Written as DNA, the CDR3 is TGTGCCAGCAGCTCAACGACAGCCTCCTACGAGCAGTACTTC.

This clone appeared a few times. The chain employs TRBV6-5 and TRBJ2-3; the match to TRBD2 covers 10 bases. Germline assignment: CDR1 MNHEY and CDR2 SVGAGI. The CDR3 loop spans 16 amino acids. The trim removed 0 bases at V and 5 bases at J, leaving 5 bases unmatched. CDR3 DNA sequence: TGTGCCAGCAGTTACTCGATTCAGCGGGAGGGAGATACGCAGTATTTT. This sequence encodes CASSYSIQREGDTQYF.

This clone was seen only once. The chain couples TRBV19 to TRBJ1-1; a weak D match, TRBD1 (5 bases). Germline V gives CDR1 LNHDA, CDR2 SQIVND (reference sequence). The CDR3 runs to 13 residues. V was pared by 3 bases and J by 8 bases, with 13 bases between. The DNA of the CDR3 is TGTGCCAGTAGTATTAGGACACTACGGGAAGCTTTCTTT. Amino acid sequence: CASSIRTLREAFF.

The V gene is TRBV28, the J gene TRBJ1-1, with a possible D match to TRBD1 (6 bases). Trimming removed 2 bases at V and 4 bases at J, with 20 bases between. The germline V gene encodes CDR1 MDHEN and CDR2 SYDVKM. The CDR3 has 17 residues. As DNA, the CDR3 is TGTGCCAGCAGTTTAATAAGGCAGGGGTTGTGGGGCACTGAAGCTTTCTTT. As protein: CASSLIRQGLWGTEAFF.

This clone was detected a few times. The chain combines TRBV27 with TRBJ2-1, with D unresolved. From germline, CDR1 is MNHEY and CDR2 SMNVEV (reference sequence). The CDR3 extends over 14 amino acids. V shed 2 bases and J shed 8 bases, with 13 bases lying between them. The CDR3 reads CASSLSALRDEQFF. The DNA for the CDR3 is TGTGCCAGCAGTTTAAGCGCTCTCCGCGATGAGCAGTTCTTC.

The rearrangement uses TRBV10-3 and TRBJ1-5, with 9 bases fitting TRBD1. CDR1 and CDR2 from the germline V gene are ENHRY and SYGVKD. V shed 3 bases, J shed 6 bases, and the junction held 3 bases outside the gene matches. The CDR3 covers 14 residues. The CDR3 here is CAISDGTGTQPQHF. DNA for the CDR3: TGTGCCATCAGTGATGGGACAGGGACTCAGCCCCAGCATTTT.

V usage is TRBV18 and J usage is TRBJ1-1; 10 bases are a match to TRBD1. Unmatched junction bases numbered 10, after V lost 4 bases and J lost 5 bases. There are 16 residues in the CDR3. Per the germline V gene, CDR1 is KGHSH and CDR2 is LQKENI. The CDR3 sequence is CASSLGQGHVLTEAFF. CDR3 DNA: TGTGCCAGCTCACTGGGACAGGGGCATGTTCTGACTGAAGCTTTCTTT.

This clone was recorded a few times. V is TRBV29-1 and J is TRBJ1-1, with a possible D match to TRBD1 (5 bases). Germline CDR1 SQVTM, CDR2 ANQGSEA. Trimming shortened V by 6 bases and J by 3 bases, and 11 bases separated the two germline ends. CDR3 length: 12 amino acids. In DNA form, the CDR3 reads TGCAGCGTCGGGGGGATTGACACTGAAGCTTTCTTT. This codes for CSVGGIDTEAFF.